The subject of this entry is one T cell receptor beta chain. What it binds is unknown. The data originate from a study of siplizumab effects on memory and regulatory T cells. Study-wide findings and caveats: The study did not confirm that proliferating Tregs from siplizumab cultures were suppressive. Roughly 75-95% of proliferating CD4+ or CD8+ clones defied assignment to a naive or memory phenotype.

Trimming at V came to 1 base and at J to 8 bases, leaving 4 bases not matched to a gene. Germline CDR1 LNHNV, CDR2 YYDKDF (reference sequence). The CDR3 is 13 residues long. The assay was immunoSEQ multiplex PCR, and TCRdb's table has in-frame clones only and misses some. The repertoire has 90,000 to 95,000 clones, roughly 95% of them found once; the top ten carry under 0.04%. Sequenced: naive CD4+ T cells sorted from blood. The sequence was collected from a human donor in good health. The chain combines TRBV15 with TRBJ1-2; 7 nucleotides agree with TRBD1. The CDR3 DNA reads as TGTGCCACCAGCAGAGGACAGGGTGGCGGCTACACCTTC. Protein product: CATSRGQGGGYTF.